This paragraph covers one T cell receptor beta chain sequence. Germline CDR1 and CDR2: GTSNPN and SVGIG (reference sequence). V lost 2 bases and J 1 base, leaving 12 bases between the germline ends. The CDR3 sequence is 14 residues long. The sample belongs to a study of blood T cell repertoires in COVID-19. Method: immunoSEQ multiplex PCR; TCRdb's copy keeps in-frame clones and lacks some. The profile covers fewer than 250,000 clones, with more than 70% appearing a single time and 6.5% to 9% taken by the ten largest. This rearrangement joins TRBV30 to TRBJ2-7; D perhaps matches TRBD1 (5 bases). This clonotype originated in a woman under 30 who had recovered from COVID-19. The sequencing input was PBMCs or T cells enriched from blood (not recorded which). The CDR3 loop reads CAWSTIQGSYEQYF. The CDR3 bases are TGTGCCTGGAGTACTATCCAGGGTTCCTACGAGCAGTACTTC.